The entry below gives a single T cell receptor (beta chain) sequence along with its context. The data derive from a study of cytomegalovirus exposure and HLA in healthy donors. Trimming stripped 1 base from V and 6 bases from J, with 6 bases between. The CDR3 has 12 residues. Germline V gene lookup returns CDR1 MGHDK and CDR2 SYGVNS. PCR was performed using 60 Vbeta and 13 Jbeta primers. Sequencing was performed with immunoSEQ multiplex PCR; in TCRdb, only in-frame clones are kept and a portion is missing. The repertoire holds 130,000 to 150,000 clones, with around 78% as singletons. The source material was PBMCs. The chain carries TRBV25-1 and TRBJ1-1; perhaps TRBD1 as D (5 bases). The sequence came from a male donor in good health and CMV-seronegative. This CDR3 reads CASSELGAEAFF. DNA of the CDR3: TGTGCCAGCAGTGAATTAGGGGCTGAAGCTTTCTTT.